This T cell receptor (beta chain) was sequenced in a study of cytomegalovirus exposure and HLA in healthy donors. PCR used 60 Vbeta primers and 13 Jbeta primers. Sequencing used immunoSEQ multiplex PCR; TCRdb keeps in-frame clones, though not all of them. Of 130,000 to 150,000 clones in the sample, 64% were seen once. V was pared by 5 bases and J by 0 bases, with 11 bases of the junction left unmatched. Germline CDR1 is LNHDA and CDR2 is SQIVND (reference sequence). The CDR3 covers 18 residues. A few counts support this clone. This rearrangement joins TRBV19 to TRBJ1-5; 9 bases are shared with TRBD1. The sample comprised PBMCs. This TCR came from a woman aged 30 to 39 in good health and CMV-seropositive. The DNA of the CDR3 is TGTGCCAGTAGTCCCCGGGACAGGGAGGCAGGTAGCAATCAGCCCCAGCATTTT. Its protein is CASSPRDREAGSNQPQHF.